Listed below are T cell receptor beta chains from one sample, sequenced in a study of T cell responses to AZD1222 COVID-19 vaccine. Measured with immunoSEQ multiplex PCR; TCRdb has only the in-frame clones, and not every one. The sample lists 250,000 to 300,000 clones, 94% occurring once. The source was peripheral blood, collected 28 days after the second AZD1222 dose. The receptors shown here come from an adult who received the AZD1222 COVID-19 vaccine. The CDR3 runs from the conserved cysteine through the conserved F or W. Each record gives: D gene, J gene, clone size, V gene, CDR3 protein, CDR3 DNA. A D gene is named only where the DNA matches it firmly. Clone sizes are given selectively: once, few, many, or a class where the clone is expanded.

D: .; J: TRBJ1-2; size: .; V: TRBV24-1; CDR3: CATSTTGANYGYTF; DNA: TGTGCCACCAGTACAACTGGAGCTAACTATGGCTACACCTTC
D: TRBD1; J: TRBJ2-5; size: once; V: TRBV27; CDR3: CASSPQTGGQETQYF; DNA: TGTGCCAGCAGTCCGCAGACAGGGGGCCAAGAGACCCAGTACTTC
D: TRBD1; J: TRBJ1-2; size: .; V: TRBV7-6; CDR3: CASSSRTGEDRGYTF; DNA: TGTGCCAGCAGCTCTCGGACAGGGGAAGATCGTGGCTACACCTTC
D: .; J: TRBJ1-6; size: once; V: TRBV7-9; CDR3: CASSPYRVNSPLHF; DNA: TGTGCCAGCAGCCCATACAGGGTTAATTCACCCCTCCACTTT
D: .; J: TRBJ2-7; size: .; V: TRBV20-1; CDR3: CSASIGMGTYEQYF; DNA: TGCAGTGCTAGTATTGGGATGGGTACCTACGAGCAGTACTTC
D: .; J: TRBJ1-1; size: .; V: TRBV19; CDR3: CASSITGNTEAFF; DNA: TGTGCCAGTAGTATTACAGGGAACACTGAAGCTTTCTTT
D: TRBD1; J: TRBJ2-7; size: .; V: TRBV15; CDR3: CATGTGRTLSYEQYF; DNA: TGTGCCACCGGGACAGGACGAACCCTCTCCTACGAGCAGTACTTC
D: TRBD1; J: TRBJ1-5; size: .; V: TRBV24-1; CDR3: CATSGDRGDQPQHF; DNA: TGTGCCACCTCTGGCGACAGGGGCGACCAGCCCCAGCATTTT
D: .; J: TRBJ2-7; size: .; V: TRBV28; CDR3: CASSSFRIGDFYEQYF; DNA: TGTGCCAGCAGTTCATTTCGAATCGGGGATTTCTACGAGCAGTACTTC
D: TRBD1; J: TRBJ1-6; size: .; V: TRBV28; CDR3: CASSLSGQRVDSLHF; DNA: TGTGCCAGCAGTTTATCGGGACAGCGCGTCGATTCCCTCCACTTT
D: .; J: TRBJ1-4; size: .; V: TRBV19; CDR3: CASSKEAGIATNEKLFF; DNA: TGTGCCAGTAGTAAGGAGGCAGGGATCGCAACTAATGAAAAACTGTTTTTT
D: TRBD2; J: TRBJ2-1; size: .; V: TRBV19; CDR3: CASSFGLAGYNEQFF; DNA: TGTGCCAGTAGTTTCGGACTAGCGGGGTACAATGAGCAGTTCTTC
D: TRBD1; J: TRBJ2-5; size: .; V: TRBV4-1; CDR3: CASSHPMKDRGNWQETQYF; DNA: TGCGCCAGCAGCCATCCAATGAAGGACAGGGGTAACTGGCAAGAGACCCAGTACTTC
D: TRBD2; J: TRBJ2-7; size: .; V: TRBV6-6; CDR3: CASRRERAYEQYF; DNA: TGTGCCAGCCGGCGGGAGAGGGCCTACGAGCAGTACTTC
D: .; J: TRBJ1-6; size: .; V: TRBV6-5; CDR3: CASSSPGTENSPLHF; DNA: TGTGCCAGCAGTAGCCCCGGGACGGAGAATTCACCCCTCCACTTT
D: .; J: TRBJ2-2; size: .; V: TRBV19; CDR3: CASSWNSANTGELFF; DNA: TGTGCCAGTAGTTGGAACAGCGCGAACACCGGGGAGCTGTTTTTT
D: .; J: TRBJ2-7; size: .; V: TRBV11-2; CDR3: CASSLRGGSSYEQYF; DNA: TGTGCCAGCAGCTTACGGGGCGGATCCTCCTACGAGCAGTACTTC
D: .; J: TRBJ2-1; size: .; V: TRBV3-1/TRBV3-2; CDR3: CASSPGGLSYNEQFF; DNA: TGTGCCAGCAGCCCAGGGGGGCTCTCCTACAATGAGCAGTTCTTC
D: TRBD1; J: TRBJ1-2; size: .; V: TRBV28; CDR3: CASSTVGQGPGYTF; DNA: TGTGCCAGCAGTACGGTCGGACAGGGGCCTGGCTACACCTTC